This T cell receptor beta chain was obtained from a study of T-cell memory formation after mild COVID-19. About the research overall: Clusters of TCRs were largely donor specific.

Points from the study as a whole: Memory from before infection featured some responding clones, which suggests cross-reactive memory joined. Clones shrinking between day 15 and 85 showed a balanced CD4/CD8 split, and those that grew later tilted toward CD4+.

It was 5'RACE with constant-segment primers that produced the TCR alpha and TCR beta cDNA libraries, which carried sample barcodes and UMIs. TCRdb redid the calling of the 5' RACE reads with MiXCR, one entry per CDR3 protein. The repertoire holds 470,000 or so distinct CDR3 sequences, with over 15% as singletons. Germline CDR1 is SGHTA and CDR2 is FQGNSA. V lost 2 bases, J lost 5 bases, and 9 bases lay in between. This CDR3 has 13 residues. To note about this clonotype: Its antigen is currently unknown.

This chain links TRBV7-2 with TRBJ1-2; maybe TRBD1 (5 bases). Specimen: PBMCs or a T cell subset sorted from them (not recorded which). The receptor was isolated from an adult woman who had mild COVID-19 (a few samples of this study predate the infection). Cell type and time point are not known. CDR3 residues: CASSLQGWYGYTF. CDR3 DNA: TGTGCCAGCAGCTTACAGGGCTGGTATGGCTACACCTTC.